A single sample gave rise to the 20 T cell receptor beta chains below, sequenced in a study of CD8 T cells in Susac syndrome. After extraction with the RNeasy kit, roughly 0.45 to 1 ug of the RNA was reverse transcribed using random hexamers. TCRdb re-called the immunoSEQ multiplex PCR reads with MiXCR, one entry per CDR3 protein. Of 100,000 to 150,000 distinct CDR3 sequences listed, around 94% were seen once; the top ten hold over 0.2%. Sample: CD8+ T cells from PBMCs. Receptor source: a human donor with Susac syndrome.

V usage is TRBV12-3 or TRBV12-4 and J usage is TRBJ2-2; weak D call: TRBD1 (6 bases). Trimming took off 5 bases at V and 4 bases at J, with 11 bases between the two ends. The CDR3 spans 14 residues. The CDR3 here is CASSPWTVTGELFF. DNA for the CDR3: TGTGCCAGCAGTCCGTGGACAGTCACCGGGGAGCTGTTTTTT.

The rearrangement uses TRBV9 and TRBJ2-7, with TRBD2 identical over 7 bases. Germline CDR1 is SGDLS and CDR2 is YYNGEE. CDR3 size: 15 residues. The V segment lost 3 bases and the J segment 2 bases; nucleotides outside the gene matches: 8. DNA of the CDR3: TGTGCCAGCAGCGCGGGGGGAGAGTCAGCCTACGAGCAGTACTTC. Translating it yields CASSAGGESAYEQYF.

This chain connects TRBV7-9 to TRBJ2-7, with 9 bases aligning to TRBD2. The CDR3 runs to 15 residues. J gave up 6 bases and V 5 bases, and 11 bases lay outside the gene matches. The germline gives CDR1 SEHNR, CDR2 FQNEAQ (reference sequence). CDR3 nucleotides: TGTGCCAGCAGCCCGGACCAGCGGGAGGTTGGCGAGCAGTACTTC. This gives the protein CASSPDQREVGEQYF.

Written as DNA, the CDR3 is TGTGCCAGCAGTTACTCTGACAGGGGATACACTGAAGCTTTCTTT. Translation gives CASSYSDRGYTEAFF. The chain has TRBV6-5 and TRBJ1-1, with 8 positions matching TRBD1. Per germline, CDR1 MNHEY and CDR2 SVGAGI. The CDR3 runs 15 residues. V lost 0 bases to trimming and J lost 3 bases; unmatched junction nucleotides: 3.

CDR3 nucleotides: TGTGCCAGCAGTTTGACCGGGGACAGCACAGATACGCAGTATTTT. It yields the protein CASSLTGDSTDTQYF. V is TRBV28 and J is TRBJ2-3; possibly TRBD1 or TRBD2 for D (5 bases each). The V and J ends lost 3 bases and 0 bases respectively, with 10 bases between them. From germline, CDR1 is MDHEN and CDR2 SYDVKM. This CDR3 has 15 amino acids.

The chain joins TRBV18 to TRBJ1-2; 10 positions match TRBD1. Germline trimming cut 1 base from V and 2 bases from J; bases unmatched to any gene: 7. The CDR3 consists of 17 residues. Germline assignment: CDR1 KGHSH and CDR2 LQKENI. In nucleotides, the CDR3 is TGTGCCAGCTCACCACTGGGACAGGGGTACCTCAACTATGGCTACACCTTC. It yields the protein CASSPLGQGYLNYGYTF. Full variable domain (remainder filled in from reference TRBV18 and TRBJ1-2): NAGVMQNPRHLVRRRGQEARLRCSPMKGHSHVYWYRQLPEEGLKFMVYLQKENIIDESGMPKERFSAEFPKEGPSILRIQQVVRGDSAAYFCASSPLGQGYLNYGYTFGSGTRLTVV.

The V gene is TRBV2, the J gene TRBJ2-1; D is ambiguous. This CDR3 comprises 14 residues. Germline V gene lookup returns CDR1 SNHLY and CDR2 FYNNEI. Trimming cost V 5 bases and J 3 bases, with 11 bases left between them. CDR3 in amino acids: CASSQDGFYNEQFF. The CDR3 nucleotides are TGTGCCAGCAGTCAGGATGGATTCTACAATGAGCAGTTCTTC.

The V gene is TRBV18, the J gene TRBJ2-3; 7 bases match TRBD2. The CDR3 runs to 17 residues. Trimming cost V 3 bases and J 6 bases; bases outside gene matches: 15. The germline V gene encodes CDR1 KGHSH and CDR2 LQKENI. CDR3 residues: CASSPGRGLLISDTQYF. The CDR3 DNA is TGTGCCAGCTCACCGGGGAGGGGACTACTAATCTCGGATACGCAGTATTTT. Based on the CDR3 plus reference TRBV18 and TRBJ2-3, the full variable domain is NAGVMQNPRHLVRRRGQEARLRCSPMKGHSHVYWYRQLPEEGLKFMVYLQKENIIDESGMPKERFSAEFPKEGPSILRIQQVVRGDSAAYFCASSPGRGLLISDTQYFGPGTRLTVL.

The CDR3: CASSPPLGRTDYGYTF. The CDR3 coding sequence is TGTGCCAGCAGTCCACCCCTTGGACGGACCGACTATGGCTACACCTTC. J is TRBJ1-2 and V is TRBV28; D gene ambiguous. This CDR3 comprises 16 residues. Trimming removed 5 bases at V and 3 bases at J, with 19 bases between. CDR1 and CDR2 from the germline V gene are MDHEN and SYDVKM.

This rearrangement joins TRBV21-1 to TRBJ2-7; the DNA was not compared with TRBD2, the D call given in the table. TRBV21-1 represents a pseudogene. This CDR3 spans 13 amino acids. This CDR3 reads CASSKGGPGEQYF. In nucleotides, the CDR3 is TGTGCCAGCAGCAAAGGGGGCCCCGGCGAGCAGTACTTC.

The CDR3 is CASSDSLAGESTGELFF. In nucleotides, the CDR3 is TGTGCCAGCAGTGACTCGTTAGCGGGGGAGAGCACCGGGGAGCTGTTTTTT. The chain employs TRBV6-4 and TRBJ2-2; 9 bases map to TRBD2. Germline CDR1 MRHNA, CDR2 SNTAGT. The V gene end was trimmed by 0 bases and the J gene end by 4 bases; junction bases not matched to a gene: 6. CDR3 size: 17 residues.

V is TRBV4-2 and J is TRBJ2-2; D is uncertain. Trimming left V 3 bases short and J 0 bases short, with 5 bases between. Germline loops: CDR1 LGHNA, CDR2 YNFKEQ. The CDR3 consists of 14 residues. The CDR3 region has the DNA TGTGCCAGCAGCCATGGAACGAACACCGGGGAGCTGTTTTTT. Its translation is CASSHGTNTGELFF.

The CDR3 coding sequence is TGTGCCAGCAGTGATGGACAGGGGGAGAATTTGAAGCAGTTCTTC. Amino acids: CASSDGQGENLKQFF. V gene TRBV6-4 combines with J gene TRBJ2-1; the match to TRBD1 covers 10 bases. The CDR3 has 15 residues. Germline V lookup: CDR1 MRHNA, CDR2 SNTAGT. The V gene end was trimmed by 3 bases and the J gene end by 11 bases; junction bases not matched to a gene: 10.

V gene TRBV12-3 or TRBV12-4 combines with J gene TRBJ2-2, with 14 bases identical to TRBD2. There are 18 residues in the CDR3. Trimming removed 5 bases from V and 2 bases from J; junction bases left unmatched: 7. The chain's CDR3 is CASSPLTSGRANTGELFF. DNA of the CDR3: TGTGCCAGCAGTCCCCTGACTAGCGGGAGGGCCAACACCGGGGAGCTGTTTTTT.

This rearrangement joins TRBV12-3 or TRBV12-4 to TRBJ2-3; no firm D call. The CDR3 is 12 amino acids. V lost 8 bases and J 4 bases, leaving 10 bases between the germline ends. The CDR3 loop is CASGFRADTQYF. CDR3 nucleotides: TGTGCCAGCGGGTTTAGGGCAGATACGCAGTATTTT.

A single count supports this clonotype. V and J are TRBV12-3 or TRBV12-4 and TRBJ2-5, with 7 bases fitting TRBD1. With V trimmed by 4 bases and J by 7 bases, 15 bases remained unmatched. The length of the CDR3 is 16 residues. Written as DNA, the CDR3 is TGTGCCAGCAGTTCCCCGGGACAGCCGTCAGGATGGACCCAGTACTTC. Protein: CASSSPGQPSGWTQYF.

The chain uses TRBV5-8 and TRBJ1-1, with D unresolved. Germline loops: CDR1 SGHTS, CDR2 YDEGEE. The V end lost 3 bases, the J end lost 1 base, and 7 bases lay between the germline ends. The CDR3 sequence is 13 residues long. The CDR3 DNA follows: TGTGCCAGCAGCTACCCGCAGAACACTGAAGCTTTCTTT. Translation gives CASSYPQNTEAFF.

The chain combines TRBV20-1 with TRBJ2-5, with D possibly matching TRBD2 (5 bases). V was cut by 3 bases and J by 5 bases, with 10 bases left in between. Germline CDR1 reads DFQATT; CDR2 reads SNEGSKA (reference sequence). The CDR3 is 12 residues long. The chain's CDR3 is CSASATTETQYF. CDR3 nucleotide sequence: TGCAGTGCTAGTGCGACTACGGAGACCCAGTACTTC.

V usage is TRBV12-3 or TRBV12-4 and J usage is TRBJ2-1, with a weak D call TRBD1 (5 bases). The CDR3 has 15 residues. The V gene lost 2 bases and the J gene lost 8 bases, with 16 bases spanning the gap. CDR3 in amino acids: CASSLMGGRGDEQFF. In DNA, the CDR3 is TGTGCCAGCAGTTTAATGGGTGGTAGGGGCGATGAGCAGTTCTTC.

V is TRBV4-3 and J is TRBJ1-2; 7 bases match TRBD1. Trimming at V came to 2 bases and at J to 2 bases, leaving 8 bases not matched to a gene. CDR1 and CDR2 from the germline V gene are LGHNA and YSLEER. This CDR3 is 16 amino acids long. The CDR3 loop is CASSQIGTEKNYGYTF. CDR3 in DNA: TGCGCCAGCAGCCAAATAGGGACAGAGAAAAACTATGGCTACACCTTC.